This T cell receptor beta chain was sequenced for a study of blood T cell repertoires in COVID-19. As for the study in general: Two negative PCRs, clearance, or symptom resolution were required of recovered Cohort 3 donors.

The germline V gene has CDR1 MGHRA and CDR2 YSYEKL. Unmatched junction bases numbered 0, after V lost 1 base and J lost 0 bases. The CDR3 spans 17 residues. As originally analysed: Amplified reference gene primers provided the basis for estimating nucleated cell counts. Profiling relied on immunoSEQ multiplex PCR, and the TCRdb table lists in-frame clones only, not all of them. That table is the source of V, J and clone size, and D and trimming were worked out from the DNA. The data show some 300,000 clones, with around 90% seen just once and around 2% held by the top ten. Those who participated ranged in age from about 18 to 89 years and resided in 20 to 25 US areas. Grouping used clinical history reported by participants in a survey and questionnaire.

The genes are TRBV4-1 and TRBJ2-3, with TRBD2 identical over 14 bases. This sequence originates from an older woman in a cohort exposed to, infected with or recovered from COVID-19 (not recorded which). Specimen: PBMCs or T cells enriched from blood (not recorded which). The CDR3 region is CASSQGLAGGSTDTQYF. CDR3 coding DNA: TGCGCCAGCAGCCAAGGACTAGCGGGGGGGAGCACAGATACGCAGTATTTT.